These T cell receptor beta chains were read from a single sample in a study of T cell repertoires in cytomegalovirus infection. Which antigens these TCRs recognize remains unknown. TCRdb independently ran MiXCR on the reads; one entry per CDR3 protein. In the table there are tens of thousands of distinct CDR3 sequences, around 18% of which are singletons. Sequencing was performed on CD8+ T cells from cultured PBMCs, taken from culture after CMV antigen stimulation. The receptors were gathered from a human donor in good health (CMV status not recorded). Some clones in this sample may be carry-over from other donors' samples. Each CDR3 is given with its conserved first and last residue. The D gene is left open where the match is weak. Some rows mark clone size as missing; the rest say once, few, many or name a class of expanded clone.

v_call: TRBV4-1; clone_size: many; d_call: .; j_call: TRBJ2-3; cdr3_aa: CASSYGGGITDTQYF; cdr3_nt: TGCGCCAGCAGCTACGGGGGAGGAATTACAGATACGCAGTATTTT
v_call: TRBV6-1; clone_size: .; d_call: .; j_call: TRBJ2-3; cdr3_aa: CASSYSGSGTDTQYF; cdr3_nt: TGTGCCAGCAGTTACAGCGGGTCGGGGACAGATACGCAGTATTTT
v_call: TRBV14; clone_size: few; d_call: .; j_call: TRBJ1-3; cdr3_aa: CASSQSRTRFSGNTIYF; cdr3_nt: TGTGCCAGCAGCCAATCAAGGACAAGGTTCTCTGGAAACACCATATATTTT
v_call: TRBV6-2/TRBV6-3; clone_size: few; d_call: TRBD2; j_call: TRBJ2-1; cdr3_aa: CASSSGTNNEQFF; cdr3_nt: TGTGCCAGCTCTAGCGGGACCAATAATGAGCAGTTCTTC
v_call: TRBV5-6; clone_size: .; d_call: TRBD1; j_call: TRBJ1-5; cdr3_aa: CASSLQGAIQPQHF; cdr3_nt: TGTGCCAGCAGCTTACAGGGGGCAATTCAGCCCCAGCATTTT
v_call: TRBV15; clone_size: .; d_call: .; j_call: TRBJ1-2; cdr3_aa: CVTSNSYGYTF; cdr3_nt: TGTGTCACCTCCAATAGCTATGGCTACACCTTC
v_call: TRBV28; clone_size: .; d_call: TRBD2; j_call: TRBJ2-3; cdr3_aa: CASSLASGGADTQYF; cdr3_nt: TGTGCCAGCAGTTTAGCTAGCGGGGGGGCTGATACGCAGTATTTT
v_call: TRBV12-3/TRBV12-4; clone_size: many; d_call: TRBD1; j_call: TRBJ1-1; cdr3_aa: CASSAQDRDASNTEAFF; cdr3_nt: TGTGCCAGCAGTGCTCAGGACAGGGACGCCTCGAACACTGAAGCTTTCTTT
v_call: TRBV20-1; clone_size: .; d_call: .; j_call: TRBJ1-1; cdr3_aa: CSVDRWPTEAFF; cdr3_nt: TGCAGTGTCGACAGGTGGCCCACTGAAGCTTTCTTT
v_call: TRBV7-6; clone_size: many; d_call: TRBD1; j_call: TRBJ1-3; cdr3_aa: CASSLTGGSGNTIYF; cdr3_nt: TGTGCCAGCAGCTTGACAGGGGGCTCTGGAAACACCATATATTTT
v_call: TRBV9; clone_size: few; d_call: .; j_call: TRBJ1-1; cdr3_aa: CASSKGNTEAFF; cdr3_nt: TGTGCCAGCAGCAAGGGAAACACTGAAGCTTTCTTT
v_call: TRBV19; clone_size: .; d_call: .; j_call: TRBJ1-1; cdr3_aa: CASSINRANTEAFF; cdr3_nt: TGTGCCAGTAGTATAAACCGGGCGAACACTGAAGCTTTCTTT
v_call: TRBV10-3; clone_size: few; d_call: .; j_call: TRBJ2-7; cdr3_aa: CAINKGKEQYF; cdr3_nt: TGTGCCATCAACAAAGGGAAGGAGCAGTACTTC
v_call: TRBV11-2; clone_size: .; d_call: .; j_call: TRBJ1-1; cdr3_aa: CASSPLSGAVTMNTEAFF; cdr3_nt: TGTGCCAGCAGCCCCTTGTCAGGGGCCGTAACTATGAACACTGAAGCTTTCTTT
v_call: TRBV6-2/TRBV6-3; clone_size: many; d_call: .; j_call: TRBJ2-3; cdr3_aa: CASSHRDSQITDTQYF; cdr3_nt: TGTGCCAGCAGTCACCGGGACTCCCAAATCACAGATACGCAGTATTTT
v_call: TRBV12-3/TRBV12-4; clone_size: many; d_call: TRBD2; j_call: TRBJ2-7; cdr3_aa: CASSFSPGGTYEQYF; cdr3_nt: TGTGCCAGCAGTTTCAGCCCGGGAGGGACCTACGAGCAGTACTTC
v_call: TRBV27; clone_size: few; d_call: .; j_call: TRBJ1-2; cdr3_aa: CASMTNSGYTF; cdr3_nt: TGTGCCAGCATGACTAACAGTGGCTACACCTTC
v_call: TRBV27; clone_size: many; d_call: .; j_call: TRBJ1-6; cdr3_aa: CASSLYSWDKNSPLHF; cdr3_nt: TGTGCCAGCAGTTTATATTCATGGGACAAAAATTCACCCCTCCACTTT
v_call: TRBV4-3; clone_size: few; d_call: TRBD1; j_call: TRBJ1-2; cdr3_aa: CASSPDRGNYGYTF; cdr3_nt: TGCGCCAGCAGTCCGGACAGGGGCAACTATGGCTACACCTTC
v_call: TRBV7-6; clone_size: many; d_call: .; j_call: TRBJ1-1; cdr3_aa: CASSLNPGTSAEAFF; cdr3_nt: TGTGCCAGCAGCTTAAACCCAGGGACGAGCGCTGAAGCTTTCTTT
v_call: TRBV2; clone_size: many; d_call: .; j_call: TRBJ1-2; cdr3_aa: CAIPPRGGDTLYGYTF; cdr3_nt: TGTGCCATACCTCCCCGGGGGGGGGATACTCTCTATGGCTACACCTTC
v_call: TRBV12-3/TRBV12-4; clone_size: many; d_call: .; j_call: TRBJ2-1; cdr3_aa: CASSLRQGNNEQFF; cdr3_nt: TGTGCCAGCAGTTTACGGCAGGGGAACAATGAGCAGTTCTTC
v_call: TRBV12-3/TRBV12-4; clone_size: many; d_call: TRBD1; j_call: TRBJ2-1; cdr3_aa: CASRMSGTDDNEQFF; cdr3_nt: TGTGCCAGCAGAATGTCCGGGACAGATGACAATGAGCAGTTCTTC
v_call: TRBV19; clone_size: .; d_call: TRBD1; j_call: TRBJ1-5; cdr3_aa: CASTGVGQGDLGNQPQHF; cdr3_nt: TGTGCCAGTACGGGGGTGGGACAGGGGGATTTGGGAAATCAGCCCCAGCATTTT
v_call: TRBV10-3; clone_size: .; d_call: TRBD2; j_call: TRBJ2-7; cdr3_aa: CAISGTSGSYEQYF; cdr3_nt: TGTGCCATCAGTGGGACTAGCGGGAGTTACGAGCAGTACTTC
v_call: TRBV12-3/TRBV12-4; clone_size: .; d_call: .; j_call: TRBJ1-1; cdr3_aa: CASSLAGAVDTEAFF; cdr3_nt: TGTGCCAGCAGTTTAGCAGGGGCGGTCGACACTGAAGCTTTCTTT
v_call: TRBV20-1; clone_size: few; d_call: .; j_call: TRBJ2-7; cdr3_aa: CSARDWRGASYEQYF; cdr3_nt: TGCAGTGCTAGAGATTGGAGGGGAGCTTCCTACGAGCAGTACTTC
v_call: TRBV19; clone_size: few; d_call: TRBD2; j_call: TRBJ2-1; cdr3_aa: CASSIDSSGRASTYNEQFF; cdr3_nt: TGTGCCAGTAGTATTGATAGTAGCGGGAGGGCCTCCACCTACAATGAGCAGTTCTTC
v_call: TRBV30; clone_size: few; d_call: TRBD1; j_call: TRBJ2-1; cdr3_aa: CAWSPTGGISGEQFF; cdr3_nt: TGTGCCTGGAGTCCGACAGGGGGCATCTCGGGTGAGCAGTTCTTC
v_call: TRBV28; clone_size: few; d_call: TRBD2; j_call: TRBJ2-7; cdr3_aa: CASRSGGSSYEQYF; cdr3_nt: TGTGCCAGCCGGAGCGGGGGAAGCTCCTACGAGCAGTACTTC
v_call: TRBV29-1; clone_size: few; d_call: .; j_call: TRBJ2-1; cdr3_aa: CSVEDGGREQFF; cdr3_nt: TGCAGCGTTGAAGACGGGGGGCGTGAGCAGTTCTTC
v_call: TRBV19; clone_size: few; d_call: .; j_call: TRBJ1-2; cdr3_aa: CASRINYGYTF; cdr3_nt: TGTGCCAGTAGGATTAACTATGGCTACACCTTC
v_call: TRBV27; clone_size: .; d_call: .; j_call: TRBJ1-2; cdr3_aa: CASSQEGGYGYTF; cdr3_nt: TGTGCCAGCAGTCAGGAGGGGGGCTATGGCTACACCTTC
v_call: TRBV5-6; clone_size: .; d_call: .; j_call: TRBJ1-6; cdr3_aa: CASSLQQNNSPLHF; cdr3_nt: TGTGCCAGCAGCTTACAACAGAATAATTCACCCCTCCACTTT
v_call: TRBV7-2; clone_size: many; d_call: TRBD2; j_call: TRBJ2-7; cdr3_aa: CASSLEFRAGATHEQYF; cdr3_nt: TGTGCCAGCAGCTTAGAGTTTCGGGCGGGAGCGACCCACGAGCAGTACTTC
v_call: TRBV20-1; clone_size: few; d_call: TRBD1; j_call: TRBJ1-1; cdr3_aa: CSASNKDRSTEAFF; cdr3_nt: TGCAGTGCTAGCAACAAGGACAGGAGCACTGAAGCTTTCTTT
v_call: TRBV4-3; clone_size: many; d_call: .; j_call: TRBJ2-2; cdr3_aa: CASSQDPGANTGELFF; cdr3_nt: TGCGCCAGCAGCCAAGATCCGGGAGCGAACACCGGGGAGCTGTTTTTT
v_call: TRBV6-2/TRBV6-3; clone_size: .; d_call: .; j_call: TRBJ1-1; cdr3_aa: CASRVPGRTNTEAFF; cdr3_nt: TGTGCCAGCAGAGTCCCGGGACGCACGAACACTGAAGCTTTCTTT
v_call: TRBV7-6; clone_size: .; d_call: TRBD2; j_call: TRBJ2-7; cdr3_aa: CASSRTSMSYEQYF; cdr3_nt: TGTGCCAGCAGTCGGACTAGCATGTCTTACGAGCAGTACTTC
v_call: TRBV7-8; clone_size: many; d_call: .; j_call: TRBJ1-4; cdr3_aa: CASSLEAGTATNEKLFF; cdr3_nt: TGTGCCAGCAGCTTAGAGGCAGGGACTGCAACTAATGAAAAACTGTTTTTT
v_call: TRBV11-3; clone_size: few; d_call: .; j_call: TRBJ2-2; cdr3_aa: CASSSYVDSPNTGELFF; cdr3_nt: TGTGCCAGCAGCTCTTACGTGGACTCCCCGAACACCGGGGAGCTGTTTTTT
v_call: TRBV27; clone_size: few; d_call: .; j_call: TRBJ1-2; cdr3_aa: CASRGDGNYGYTF; cdr3_nt: TGTGCCAGCAGGGGGGACGGCAACTATGGCTACACCTTC
v_call: TRBV6-2/TRBV6-3; clone_size: many; d_call: TRBD1; j_call: TRBJ2-7; cdr3_aa: CASSPRRTGLYEQYF; cdr3_nt: TGTGCCAGCAGTCCCAGGAGGACAGGGCTCTACGAGCAGTACTTC
v_call: TRBV27; clone_size: many; d_call: TRBD2; j_call: TRBJ2-7; cdr3_aa: CASIPPGSGGNEQYF; cdr3_nt: TGTGCCAGCATCCCTCCCGGGAGCGGGGGGAACGAGCAGTACTTC
v_call: TRBV7-3; clone_size: many; d_call: TRBD2; j_call: TRBJ2-5; cdr3_aa: CASSRAGGHETQYF; cdr3_nt: TGTGCCAGCAGTCGAGCGGGGGGGCACGAGACCCAGTACTTC
v_call: TRBV14; clone_size: few; d_call: .; j_call: TRBJ2-1; cdr3_aa: CASSQDRDGRAYNEQFF; cdr3_nt: TGTGCCAGCAGCCAAGATCGGGACGGTCGCGCCTACAATGAGCAGTTCTTC
v_call: TRBV9; clone_size: few; d_call: .; j_call: TRBJ2-1; cdr3_aa: CASSAGVGFLEQFF; cdr3_nt: TGTGCCAGCAGCGCCGGAGTGGGGTTCCTTGAGCAGTTCTTC